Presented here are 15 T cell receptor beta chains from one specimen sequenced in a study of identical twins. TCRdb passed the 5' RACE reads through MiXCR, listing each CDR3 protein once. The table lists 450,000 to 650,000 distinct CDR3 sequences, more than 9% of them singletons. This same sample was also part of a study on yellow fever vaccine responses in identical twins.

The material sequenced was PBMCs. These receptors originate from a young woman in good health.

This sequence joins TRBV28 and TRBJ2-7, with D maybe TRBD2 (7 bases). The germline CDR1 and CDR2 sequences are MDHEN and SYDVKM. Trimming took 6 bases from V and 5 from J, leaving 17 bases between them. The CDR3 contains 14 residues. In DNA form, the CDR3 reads TGTGCCAGCAGCACGCCAGGGGAGGGCCACGAGCAGTACTTC. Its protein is CASSTPGEGHEQYF.

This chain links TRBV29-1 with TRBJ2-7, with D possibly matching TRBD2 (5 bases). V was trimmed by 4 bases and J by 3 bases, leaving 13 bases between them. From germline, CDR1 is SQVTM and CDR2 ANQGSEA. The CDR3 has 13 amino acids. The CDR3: CSVAPGSHYEQYF. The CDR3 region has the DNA TGCAGCGTTGCTCCGGGGTCCCACTACGAGCAGTACTTC.

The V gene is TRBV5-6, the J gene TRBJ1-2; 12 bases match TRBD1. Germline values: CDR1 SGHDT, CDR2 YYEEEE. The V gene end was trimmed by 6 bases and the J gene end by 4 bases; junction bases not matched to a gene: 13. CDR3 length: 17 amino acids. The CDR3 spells CASITSGTGGESYGYTF. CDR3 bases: TGTGCCAGCATCACATCCGGGACAGGGGGCGAGAGCTATGGCTACACCTTC.

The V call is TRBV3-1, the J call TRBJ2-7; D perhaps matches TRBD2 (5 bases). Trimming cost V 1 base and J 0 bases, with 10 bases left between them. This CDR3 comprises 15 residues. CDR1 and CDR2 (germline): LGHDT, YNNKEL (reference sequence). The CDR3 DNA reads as TGTGCCAGCAGCCAAGGTCCCGGGGTCTCCTACGAGCAGTACTTC. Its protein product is CASSQGPGVSYEQYF.

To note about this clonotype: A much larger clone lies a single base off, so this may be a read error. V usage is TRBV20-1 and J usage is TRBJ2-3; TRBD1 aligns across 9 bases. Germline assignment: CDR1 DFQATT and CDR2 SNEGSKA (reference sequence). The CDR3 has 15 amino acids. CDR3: CCARDRDRVEDTQYF. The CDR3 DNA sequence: TGCTGTGCTAGAGATCGGGACAGGGTAGAAGATACGCAGTATTTT.

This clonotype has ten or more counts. CDR3 in amino acids: CASRDSPNQPQHF. CDR3 DNA: TGTGCCAGCAGGGACAGTCCCAATCAGCCCCAGCATTTT. J is TRBJ1-5 and V is TRBV6-1; D may be TRBD1 (6 bases). The CDR3 loop spans 13 amino acids. From germline, CDR1 is MNHNS and CDR2 SASEGT. Trimming cost V 6 bases and J 3 bases, with 9 bases left between them.

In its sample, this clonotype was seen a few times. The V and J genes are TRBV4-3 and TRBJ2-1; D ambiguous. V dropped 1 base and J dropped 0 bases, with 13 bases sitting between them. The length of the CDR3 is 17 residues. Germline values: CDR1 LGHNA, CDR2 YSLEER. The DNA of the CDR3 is TGCGCCAGCAGCCAAGGGAGAACCCCCAACTCCTACAATGAGCAGTTCTTC. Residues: CASSQGRTPNSYNEQFF.

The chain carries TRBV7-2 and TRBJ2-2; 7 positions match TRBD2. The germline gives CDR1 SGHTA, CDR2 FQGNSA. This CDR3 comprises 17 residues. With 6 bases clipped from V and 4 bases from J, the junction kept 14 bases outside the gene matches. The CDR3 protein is CASSLYWGGFATGELFF. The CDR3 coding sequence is TGTGCCAGCAGTCTTTACTGGGGGGGATTTGCCACCGGGGAGCTGTTTTTT.

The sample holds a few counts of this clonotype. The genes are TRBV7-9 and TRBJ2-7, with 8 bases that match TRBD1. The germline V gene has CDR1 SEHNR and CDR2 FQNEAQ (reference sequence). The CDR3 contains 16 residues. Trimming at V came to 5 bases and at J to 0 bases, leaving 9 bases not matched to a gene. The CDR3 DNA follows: TGTGCCAGCAGCACACACTTGGGGACAGGCTCCTACGAGCAGTACTTC. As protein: CASSTHLGTGSYEQYF.

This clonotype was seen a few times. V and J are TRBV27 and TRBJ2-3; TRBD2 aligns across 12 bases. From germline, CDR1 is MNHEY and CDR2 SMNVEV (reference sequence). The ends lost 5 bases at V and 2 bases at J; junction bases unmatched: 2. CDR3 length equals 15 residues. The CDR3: CASSTSGRLTDTQYF. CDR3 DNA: TGTGCCAGCAGTACTAGCGGGAGGCTCACAGATACGCAGTATTTT.

CDR3 nucleotide sequence: TGTGCCAGCAGCTCAACATCCCGGGAAGACATTCAGTACTTC. Its translation: CASSSTSREDIQYF. The chain couples TRBV7-2 to TRBJ2-4; a possible D gene is TRBD2 (5 bases). Germline lookup yields CDR1 SGHTA and CDR2 FQGNSA. Trimming left V 4 bases short and J 8 bases short, with 15 bases between. The CDR3 runs to 14 residues.

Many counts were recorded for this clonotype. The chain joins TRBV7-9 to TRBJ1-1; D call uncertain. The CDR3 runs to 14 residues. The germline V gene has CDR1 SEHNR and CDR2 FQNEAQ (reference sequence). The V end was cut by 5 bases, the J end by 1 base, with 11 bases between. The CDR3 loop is CASSIFYGNTEAFF. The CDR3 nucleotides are TGTGCCAGCAGCATCTTTTATGGGAACACTGAAGCTTTCTTT.

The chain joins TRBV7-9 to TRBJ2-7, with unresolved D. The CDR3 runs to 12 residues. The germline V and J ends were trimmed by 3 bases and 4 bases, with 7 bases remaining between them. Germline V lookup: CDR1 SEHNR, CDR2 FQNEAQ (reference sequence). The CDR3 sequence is CASSFDKYEQYF. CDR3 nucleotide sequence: TGTGCCAGCAGCTTTGACAAGTACGAGCAGTACTTC.

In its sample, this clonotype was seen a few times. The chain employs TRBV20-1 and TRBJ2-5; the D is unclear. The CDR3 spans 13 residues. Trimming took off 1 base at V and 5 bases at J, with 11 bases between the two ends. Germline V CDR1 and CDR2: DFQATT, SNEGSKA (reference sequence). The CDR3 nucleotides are TGCAGTGCTAGAGTCGGCGCGTCGGAGACCCAGTACTTC. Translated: CSARVGASETQYF.

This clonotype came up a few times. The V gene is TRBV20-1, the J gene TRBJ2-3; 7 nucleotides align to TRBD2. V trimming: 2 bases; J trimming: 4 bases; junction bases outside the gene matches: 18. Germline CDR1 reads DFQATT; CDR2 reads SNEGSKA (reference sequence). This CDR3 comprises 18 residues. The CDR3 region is CSARRGAGESKGADTQYF. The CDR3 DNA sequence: TGCAGTGCTAGACGTGGCGCGGGAGAAAGTAAGGGTGCAGATACGCAGTATTTT.